This is a list of T cell receptor beta chains from one sample in a study of blood T cell repertoires in COVID-19. Libraries were prepared by immunoSEQ multiplex PCR; TCRdb keeps only in-frame clonotypes and omits some of them. The repertoire has around 170,000 clones, 65% to 85% of them found once; the top ten carry about 14%. The sequencing input was peripheral blood. Source of these receptors: a woman at least 80 years old with acute or convalescent COVID-19. The CDR3 runs from the conserved cysteine through the conserved F or W. Fields, in order: CDR3 protein, CDR3 DNA, D gene, clone size, V gene, J gene. A D gene is named only where the DNA matches it firmly. Some rows mark clone size as missing; the rest say once, few, many or name a class of expanded clone.

CDR3 protein: CANSQGALTDTQYF; CDR3 DNA: TGTGCCAATTCACAGGGGGCGCTTACAGATACGCAGTATTTT; D gene: TRBD1; clone size: NA; V gene: TRBV6-6; J gene: TRBJ2-3
CDR3 protein: CASSFQGIRYEQYF; CDR3 DNA: TGCGCCAGCAGCTTTCAGGGGATCCGCTACGAGCAGTACTTC; D gene: NA; clone size: NA; V gene: TRBV5-1; J gene: TRBJ2-7
CDR3 protein: CASSPGLYGYTF; CDR3 DNA: TGTGCCAGCAGTCCGGGTCTCTATGGCTACACCTTC; D gene: NA; clone size: NA; V gene: TRBV6-6; J gene: TRBJ1-2
CDR3 protein: CASTRREGLQPQHF; CDR3 DNA: TGTGCCAGCACCCGCCGGGAAGGGCTTCAGCCCCAGCATTTT; D gene: NA; clone size: NA; V gene: TRBV6-5; J gene: TRBJ1-5
CDR3 protein: CASKIAGGLSNEQFF; CDR3 DNA: TGTGCCAGCAAAATAGCGGGAGGTCTTTCCAATGAGCAGTTCTTC; D gene: TRBD2; clone size: NA; V gene: TRBV6-5; J gene: TRBJ2-1
CDR3 protein: CASSLAGTDTQYF; CDR3 DNA: TGCGCCAGCAGCTTGGCAGGGACAGATACGCAGTATTTT; D gene: NA; clone size: NA; V gene: TRBV5-1; J gene: TRBJ2-3
CDR3 protein: CASRGWGGSTDTQYF; CDR3 DNA: TGTGCCAGCAGGGGTTGGGGGGGGTCGACAGATACGCAGTATTTT; D gene: TRBD2; clone size: NA; V gene: TRBV6-5; J gene: TRBJ2-3
CDR3 protein: CASSWQGQETQYF; CDR3 DNA: TGCGCCAGCAGCTGGCAGGGCCAAGAGACCCAGTACTTC; D gene: NA; clone size: NA; V gene: TRBV5-1; J gene: TRBJ2-5
CDR3 protein: CASRQGYGYTF; CDR3 DNA: TGTGCCAGCAGACAGGGGTATGGCTACACCTTC; D gene: TRBD1; clone size: few; V gene: TRBV6-5; J gene: TRBJ1-2
CDR3 protein: CASALGGYRGSETQYF; CDR3 DNA: TGCGCCAGCGCTTTGGGCGGATACAGGGGGTCAGAGACCCAGTACTTC; D gene: TRBD1; clone size: NA; V gene: TRBV5-1; J gene: TRBJ2-5
CDR3 protein: CASSYVTSAYNEQFF; CDR3 DNA: TGTGCCAGCAGTTACGTGACTAGCGCGTACAATGAGCAGTTCTTC; D gene: TRBD2; clone size: NA; V gene: TRBV6-6; J gene: TRBJ2-1
CDR3 protein: CASSLEGGTYNEQFF; CDR3 DNA: TGTGCCAGCAGCCTCGAGGGAGGCACGTACAATGAGCAGTTCTTC; D gene: NA; clone size: NA; V gene: TRBV6-4; J gene: TRBJ2-1
CDR3 protein: CASSIDQDTRLEFF; CDR3 DNA: TGTGCCAGTAGTATAGATCAGGACACTCGATTGGAGTTCTTC; D gene: NA; clone size: NA; V gene: TRBV19; J gene: TRBJ2-1
CDR3 protein: CAWAMGQGKETQYF; CDR3 DNA: TGTGCCTGGGCCATGGGACAGGGGAAAGAGACCCAGTACTTC; D gene: TRBD1; clone size: once; V gene: TRBV30; J gene: TRBJ2-5
CDR3 protein: CASSQGRVEGTEAFF; CDR3 DNA: TGCGCCAGCAGCCAAGGGCGGGTTGAGGGCACTGAAGCTTTCTTT; D gene: NA; clone size: few; V gene: TRBV4-1; J gene: TRBJ1-1
CDR3 protein: CASSIRPIGQGASGANVLTF; CDR3 DNA: TGTGCCAGTAGTATTCGCCCCATAGGACAGGGGGCCTCTGGGGCCAACGTCCTGACTTTC; D gene: TRBD1; clone size: NA; V gene: TRBV19; J gene: TRBJ2-6
CDR3 protein: CASSGAPVRFYGYTF; CDR3 DNA: TGTGCCAGCAGCGGAGCCCCCGTAAGGTTTTATGGCTACACCTTC; D gene: NA; clone size: NA; V gene: TRBV3-1/TRBV3-2; J gene: TRBJ1-2
CDR3 protein: CASSEGQNYGYTF; CDR3 DNA: TGCGCCAGCAGTGAGGGACAGAACTATGGCTACACCTTC; D gene: NA; clone size: NA; V gene: TRBV10-1; J gene: TRBJ1-2
CDR3 protein: CASSQDSNDYGYTF; CDR3 DNA: TGTGCCAGCAGCCAAGATAGTAACGACTATGGCTACACCTTC; D gene: NA; clone size: NA; V gene: TRBV3-1/TRBV3-2; J gene: TRBJ1-2
CDR3 protein: CSVAQGTGELFF; CDR3 DNA: TGCAGCGTCGCCCAGGGGACCGGGGAGCTGTTTTTT; D gene: NA; clone size: NA; V gene: TRBV29-1; J gene: TRBJ2-2
CDR3 protein: CASSPGQGTGELFF; CDR3 DNA: TGTGCCAGCAGCCCGGGACAGGGTACCGGGGAGCTGTTTTTT; D gene: TRBD1; clone size: NA; V gene: TRBV6-5; J gene: TRBJ2-2
CDR3 protein: CAWSVAGGTDTQYF; CDR3 DNA: TGTGCCTGGAGTGTTGCGGGGGGCACAGATACGCAGTATTTT; D gene: TRBD2; clone size: NA; V gene: TRBV30; J gene: TRBJ2-3
CDR3 protein: CASSTRTGGGLNTEAFF; CDR3 DNA: TGTGCCAGCAGCACCAGAACAGGGGGCGGATTGAACACTGAAGCTTTCTTT; D gene: TRBD1; clone size: few; V gene: TRBV7-8; J gene: TRBJ1-1
CDR3 protein: CASSPQTKKEKLFF; CDR3 DNA: TGTGCCAGTAGTCCACAGACTAAAAAAGAAAAACTGTTTTTT; D gene: NA; clone size: NA; V gene: TRBV19; J gene: TRBJ1-4
CDR3 protein: CATSRDPLAVSNQPQHF; CDR3 DNA: TGTGCCACCAGCAGAGATCCCCTGGCAGTTAGCAATCAGCCCCAGCATTTT; D gene: NA; clone size: NA; V gene: TRBV15; J gene: TRBJ1-5
CDR3 protein: CASSLQGWDEQFF; CDR3 DNA: TGTGCCAGCAGCCTTCAGGGGTGGGATGAGCAGTTCTTC; D gene: NA; clone size: NA; V gene: TRBV3-1/TRBV3-2; J gene: TRBJ2-1
CDR3 protein: CASSFTDQETQYF; CDR3 DNA: TGTGCCAGCAGCTTTACAGACCAAGAGACCCAGTACTTC; D gene: NA; clone size: once; V gene: TRBV11-2; J gene: TRBJ2-5
CDR3 protein: CASSDTGVYNEQFF; CDR3 DNA: TGTGCCAGCAGTGATACAGGGGTTTACAATGAGCAGTTCTTC; D gene: TRBD1; clone size: once; V gene: TRBV2; J gene: TRBJ2-1
CDR3 protein: CASSWASGGAPQETQYF; CDR3 DNA: TGTGCCAGCAGCTGGGCTAGCGGGGGGGCACCCCAAGAGACCCAGTACTTC; D gene: TRBD2; clone size: once; V gene: TRBV3-1/TRBV3-2; J gene: TRBJ2-5
CDR3 protein: CASTRGGYQPQHF; CDR3 DNA: TGTGCCAGCACCCGTGGAGGGTATCAGCCCCAGCATTTT; D gene: NA; clone size: NA; V gene: TRBV12-3/TRBV12-4; J gene: TRBJ1-5
CDR3 protein: CASSRDSYNEQFF; CDR3 DNA: TGTGCCAGCAGCCGGGACAGCTACAATGAGCAGTTCTTC; D gene: TRBD1; clone size: NA; V gene: TRBV6-5; J gene: TRBJ2-1
CDR3 protein: CASTLRGADTEAFF; CDR3 DNA: TGTGCCAGCACCCTGCGGGGGGCGGACACTGAAGCTTTCTTT; D gene: NA; clone size: few; V gene: TRBV6-6; J gene: TRBJ1-1
CDR3 protein: CASSKTGGQETQYF; CDR3 DNA: TGTGCCAGTAGTAAGACAGGGGGACAAGAGACCCAGTACTTC; D gene: TRBD1; clone size: NA; V gene: TRBV19; J gene: TRBJ2-5
CDR3 protein: CATSDQYPKATNEKLFF; CDR3 DNA: TGTGCCACCAGTGACCAGTACCCAAAAGCAACTAATGAAAAACTGTTTTTT; D gene: NA; clone size: NA; V gene: TRBV24-1; J gene: TRBJ1-4
CDR3 protein: CASSLSGNEQFF; CDR3 DNA: TGTGCCAGCAGCCTCTCCGGCAATGAGCAGTTCTTC; D gene: NA; clone size: NA; V gene: TRBV7-6; J gene: TRBJ2-1
CDR3 protein: CASRSTGGAYEQYF; CDR3 DNA: TGCGCCAGCAGGTCGACAGGGGGCGCGTACGAGCAGTACTTC; D gene: TRBD1; clone size: NA; V gene: TRBV5-1; J gene: TRBJ2-7
CDR3 protein: CASGLLPGGGGELFF; CDR3 DNA: TGTGCTAGTGGTTTGTTGCCAGGGGGTGGCGGGGAGCTGTTTTTT; D gene: TRBD1; clone size: NA; V gene: TRBV12-5; J gene: TRBJ2-2
CDR3 protein: CASSYVERGEQYF; CDR3 DNA: TGTGCCAGCAGCTATGTCGAGCGGGGCGAGCAGTACTTC; D gene: TRBD2; clone size: NA; V gene: TRBV7-2; J gene: TRBJ2-7
CDR3 protein: CATQGQGEYEQYF; CDR3 DNA: TGTGCCACCCAGGGACAGGGGGAATACGAGCAGTACTTC; D gene: TRBD1; clone size: NA; V gene: TRBV6-6; J gene: TRBJ2-7
CDR3 protein: CASSGDRGGSYNEQFF; CDR3 DNA: TGTGCCAGCAGCGGAGACAGGGGCGGCTCCTACAATGAGCAGTTCTTC; D gene: TRBD1; clone size: NA; V gene: TRBV5-4; J gene: TRBJ2-1
CDR3 protein: CASSPPGSAEYTDTQYF; CDR3 DNA: TGCGCCAGCAGCCCCCCTGGGTCGGCGGAATACACAGATACGCAGTATTTT; D gene: NA; clone size: NA; V gene: TRBV5-1; J gene: TRBJ2-3
CDR3 protein: CASSLGEARTEAFF; CDR3 DNA: TGCGCCAGCAGCTTGGGGGAGGCCCGAACTGAAGCTTTCTTT; D gene: NA; clone size: NA; V gene: TRBV5-1; J gene: TRBJ1-1
CDR3 protein: CASSPNRGISHEQYF; CDR3 DNA: TGTGCCAGCAGCCCCAACAGGGGGATATCGCACGAGCAGTACTTC; D gene: TRBD1; clone size: few; V gene: TRBV7-8; J gene: TRBJ2-7
CDR3 protein: CASSQTGTDYGYTF; CDR3 DNA: TGCGCCAGCAGCCAAACCGGGACAGACTATGGCTACACCTTC; D gene: TRBD1; clone size: few; V gene: TRBV5-1; J gene: TRBJ1-2
CDR3 protein: CATRRGDTDTQYF; CDR3 DNA: TGTGCCACCCGGCGAGGCGACACAGATACGCAGTATTTT; D gene: NA; clone size: NA; V gene: TRBV24-1; J gene: TRBJ2-3
CDR3 protein: CASSQSGGGETQYF; CDR3 DNA: TGTGCCAGCAGCCAATCGGGAGGGGGAGAGACCCAGTACTTC; D gene: TRBD2; clone size: NA; V gene: TRBV3-1/TRBV3-2; J gene: TRBJ2-5
CDR3 protein: CASSYSTVAGVRGPDTQYF; CDR3 DNA: TGTGCCAGCAGTTACTCGACCGTAGCGGGAGTTAGGGGCCCAGATACGCAGTATTTT; D gene: TRBD2; clone size: once; V gene: TRBV6-2/TRBV6-3; J gene: TRBJ2-3
CDR3 protein: CASRHGGYSGSSGANVLTF; CDR3 DNA: TGTGCCAGTAGGCACGGCGGCTACAGCGGGAGCTCTGGGGCCAACGTCCTGACTTTC; D gene: TRBD2; clone size: NA; V gene: TRBV19; J gene: TRBJ2-6
CDR3 protein: CASSQLGGSYRGYTF; CDR3 DNA: TGCGCCAGCAGCCAGCTGGGAGGCTCTTATAGGGGCTACACCTTC; D gene: NA; clone size: NA; V gene: TRBV4-1; J gene: TRBJ1-2
CDR3 protein: CAFSRGGGSDEQFF; CDR3 DNA: TGTGCCTTTTCAAGGGGAGGGGGAAGCGATGAGCAGTTCTTC; D gene: NA; clone size: NA; V gene: TRBV7-9; J gene: TRBJ2-1
CDR3 protein: CASSLVAGGELFF; CDR3 DNA: TGTGCCAGCAGCTTGGTGGCGGGCGGGGAGCTGTTTTTT; D gene: NA; clone size: few; V gene: TRBV5-5; J gene: TRBJ2-2
CDR3 protein: CASSDGTTYNSPLHF; CDR3 DNA: TGCGCCAGCAGCGACGGGACAACCTATAATTCACCCCTCCACTTT; D gene: NA; clone size: NA; V gene: TRBV5-1; J gene: TRBJ1-6
CDR3 protein: CASIRTATFIHGYTF; CDR3 DNA: TGTGCCAGCATTAGGACAGCTACTTTTATCCATGGCTACACCTTC; D gene: NA; clone size: NA; V gene: TRBV28; J gene: TRBJ1-2
CDR3 protein: CASSAGLVPYNEQFF; CDR3 DNA: TGTGCCAGCTCAGCGGGACTAGTCCCTTACAATGAGCAGTTCTTC; D gene: TRBD2; clone size: NA; V gene: TRBV18; J gene: TRBJ2-1
CDR3 protein: CASSPTSTGELFF; CDR3 DNA: TGTGCCAGCAGCCCGACTAGCACCGGGGAGCTGTTTTTT; D gene: NA; clone size: NA; V gene: TRBV5-4; J gene: TRBJ2-2